This T cell receptor (beta chain) was identified during a study of spatial heterogeneity in lung cancer. Every TCR cDNA molecule bore its own unique molecular identifier. One entry per CDR3 protein results from TCRdb running MiXCR on the 5' RACE reads. Of some 10,000 distinct CDR3 sequences in the sample, 13% to 15% were seen once. Time point indicated: sample taken at primary tumor resection. Samples were donated by 72 untreated early-stage non-small cell lung cancer patients. Tumor, nontumor lung or frozen PBMC supplied whole RNA, sequenced without sorting. The CDR3 length is 13 residues. The V end lost 0 bases, the J end lost 5 bases, and 8 bases lay between the germline ends. Germline CDR1 SGHRS, CDR2 YFSETQ. The study, taken as a whole, reports: One measure, the expanded intratumoral alpha and beta TCR count, tracked tumor mutation counts.

There are a few counts of this clonotype. Its antigen is as yet unknown. This sequence joins TRBV5-1 and TRBJ2-5; maybe TRBD2 (5 bases). The source was lung tumor tissue, collected at surgery. This sequence originates from a male donor with early-stage non-small cell lung cancer. CDR3 sequence: CASSLGEIETQYF. As DNA, the CDR3 is TGCGCCAGCAGCTTGGGGGAGATTGAGACCCAGTACTTC.